What follows are 11 T cell receptor beta chains derived from one specimen sequenced in a study of Graves' ophthalmopathy and Graves' hyperthyroidism. Amplification of the TCR beta CDR3 regions used RNA transcripts (as template). In the first round, RT-PCR was carried out with HTBI primers, and a multiplex PCR formed the second round. Each CDR3 protein is one row after TCRdb ran MiXCR on the multiplex PCR reads. Of 580,000 or so distinct CDR3 sequences listed, about 35% were seen once; the top ten hold over 3.5%. What was sequenced was peripheral blood or thyroid tissue (not recorded which). These receptors were collected from an adult man with Graves' hyperthyroidism.

This chain joins TRBV24-1 and TRBJ2-3, with TRBD2 matching 7 bases. J gave up 4 bases and V 5 bases, and 11 bases lay outside the gene matches. The CDR3 length is 16 residues. Germline V gives CDR1 KGHDR, CDR2 SFDVKD. CDR3 sequence (DNA): TGTGCCACCAGTGGCCAGGGAGGGAGGGGCCCAGATACGCAGTATTTT. Residues: CATSGQGGRGPDTQYF.

The V call is TRBV2, the J call TRBJ1-1; no firm D call. The V end was cut by 4 bases, the J end by 2 bases, with 17 bases between. The germline V gene has CDR1 SNHLY and CDR2 FYNNEI. This CDR3 spans 16 amino acids. The CDR3 is CASSVGSGFYNTEAFF. The CDR3 coding sequence is TGTGCCAGCAGTGTTGGGTCTGGCTTTTACAACACTGAAGCTTTCTTT.

This chain connects TRBV7-2 to TRBJ2-2; 9 nucleotides align to TRBD2. The CDR3 totals 16 residues. The junction had 6 bases not matched to a gene; V was cut back by 3 bases and J by 4 bases. Germline loops: CDR1 SGHTA, CDR2 FQGNSA. The CDR3 is CASSLNGGRATGELFF. As DNA, the CDR3 is TGTGCCAGCAGCTTGAACGGCGGGAGGGCCACCGGGGAGCTGTTTTTT.

This chain connects TRBV24-1 to TRBJ2-1; the D is unclear. This CDR3 contains 15 residues. Germline V gene sequence: CDR1 KGHDR, CDR2 SFDVKD. The ends were cut back, 0 bases at V and 8 bases at J, with 13 bases in the middle. The CDR3 loop reads CATSDLGPGSDEQFF. CDR3 nucleotides: TGTGCCACCAGTGATTTGGGCCCAGGTTCGGATGAGCAGTTCTTC.

On this clonotype: Given a much more abundant clone one base away, this may be a read error. CDR3 nucleotide sequence: TGTGCCATCAGTTACTCGTTGACAGCAGGGGCCAACGTCCTGACTTTC. Translating it yields CAISYSLTAGANVLTF. The chain uses TRBV10-3 and TRBJ2-6; D is possibly TRBD1 (5 bases). Germline assignment: CDR1 ENHRY and CDR2 SYGVKD. The CDR3 spans 16 residues. Deletions cut 5 bases from V and 4 bases from J, with 15 bases between.

V usage is TRBV15 and J usage is TRBJ1-5, with 10 bases lining up with TRBD1. This CDR3 region has 17 residues. V lost 3 bases and J lost 6; bases outside the gene matches: 11. CDR1 and CDR2 (germline): LNHNV, YYDKDF (reference sequence). As DNA, the CDR3 is TGTGCCACCAGCAGTACGGGACAGGGGACTCAAAGTCAGCCCCAGCATTTT. It encodes CATSSTGQGTQSQPQHF.

The chain employs TRBV10-3 and TRBJ1-2; TRBD1 agrees at 9 bases. V shed 10 bases, J shed 2 bases, and the junction held 11 bases outside the gene matches. The germline V gene encodes CDR1 ENHRY and CDR2 SYGVKD. There are 15 residues in the CDR3. CDR3 in amino acids: CATSDRDRVNYGYTF. The CDR3 region has the DNA TGTGCCACGTCCGACAGGGACAGGGTGAACTATGGCTACACCTTC.

This clonotype showed up many times. V gene TRBV6-4 combines with J gene TRBJ1-5; D not resolved. V was clipped by 3 bases and J by 2 bases, with 5 bases between them. CDR1 and CDR2 (germline): MRHNA, SNTAGT. The CDR3 has 13 amino acids. The DNA for the CDR3 is TGTGCCAGCAGTGAAACGCGCAATCAGCCCCAGCATTTT. Translating it yields CASSETRNQPQHF.

The sample holds many counts of this clonotype. The chain uses TRBV14 and TRBJ1-1, with D perhaps TRBD1 (6 bases). This CDR3 spans 14 amino acids. The V and J ends lost 0 bases and 12 bases respectively, with 17 bases between them. From germline, CDR1 is SGHDN and CDR2 FVKESK. The CDR3 region is CASSQEIGGRRSFF. Written as DNA, the CDR3 is TGTGCCAGCAGCCAAGAAATCGGGGGGCGCAGATCTTTCTTT.

There are a few counts of this clonotype. The chain employs TRBV5-6 and TRBJ2-7, with 9 bases identical to TRBD1. Unmatched junction bases numbered 11, after V lost 6 bases and J lost 4 bases. Germline V lookup: CDR1 SGHDT, CDR2 YYEEEE. This CDR3 has 15 amino acids. DNA for the CDR3: TGTGCCAGCACCCACCCCGGGACAGGGACTTACGAGCAGTACTTC. This translates into CASTHPGTGTYEQYF.

The chain joins TRBV5-5 to TRBJ1-3, with a weak D call TRBD1 (5 bases). V shed 2 bases and J shed 8 bases, with 17 bases lying between them. CDR3 length: 15 amino acids. Germline V lookup: CDR1 SGHKS, CDR2 YYEKEE (reference sequence). CDR3 in DNA: TGTGCCAGCAGCTTAGAGGGGCCGGGCGGCTACACCATATATTTT. It encodes CASSLEGPGGYTIYF.